This TCR beta chain emerged from a study of cytomegalovirus exposure and HLA in healthy donors. Study details: Sequencing of about 179 million T cells in an earlier analysis found 95 million to 120 million unique TCR beta sequences.

The germline V gene has CDR1 LGHNT and CDR2 FRNRAP. V gave up 7 bases and J gave up 4 bases, with 14 bases separating them. The CDR3 has 13 amino acids. Regarding this clone: Antigen specificity is unknown.

With 60 Vbeta and 13 Jbeta primers, the PCR was carried out. Original handling: Later, an analysis found tens of millions of unique TCR beta chains, and roughly 9.9 million of these were shared. Sequenced by immunoSEQ multiplex PCR; TCRdb stores in-frame clones only, minus some. The V and J calls and the clone size are those of that table, but D and trimming were determined from the DNA. The table has 180,000 or so clones, 76% seen once. Regarding the study as a whole: Researchers reported in a later analysis that a missense DCLRE1C variant was tied to TCR beta V- and J-gene trimming. Analyzed later, most CMV-associated TCR beta chains appeared HLA-restricted.

The chain uses TRBV12-5 and TRBJ2-7; tentative D call: TRBD1 (5 bases). Sample: PBMCs. This clonotype originated in a man younger than 35 in good health and CMV-seronegative. For the CDR3, the DNA is TGTGCTAGTGCCCACCCAGGGTCGTACGAGCAGTACTTC. It translates to CASAHPGSYEQYF.